This T cell receptor beta chain was captured by sequencing in a study of blood T cell repertoires in COVID-19. About the research overall: Donors in the United States, Italy and Spain gave samples during acute or convalescent COVID-19.

Sequencing used immunoSEQ multiplex PCR; TCRdb keeps in-frame clones, though not all of them. The sample holds some 41,000 clones, around 89% seen once. CDR1 and CDR2 from the germline V gene are SGHTA and FQGNSA. V shed 1 base and J shed 4 bases, with 12 bases lying between them. The CDR3 loop spans 15 amino acids. The chain employs TRBV7-2 and TRBJ2-3, with D possibly matching TRBD1 (6 bases). The clonotype was recovered from a man between 65 and 80 years old with active COVID-19. The sample was peripheral blood. CDR3 bases: TGTGCCAGCAGCTTAGTGGGGGCCCGCCCAGATACGCAGTATTTT. Protein product: CASSLVGARPDTQYF.